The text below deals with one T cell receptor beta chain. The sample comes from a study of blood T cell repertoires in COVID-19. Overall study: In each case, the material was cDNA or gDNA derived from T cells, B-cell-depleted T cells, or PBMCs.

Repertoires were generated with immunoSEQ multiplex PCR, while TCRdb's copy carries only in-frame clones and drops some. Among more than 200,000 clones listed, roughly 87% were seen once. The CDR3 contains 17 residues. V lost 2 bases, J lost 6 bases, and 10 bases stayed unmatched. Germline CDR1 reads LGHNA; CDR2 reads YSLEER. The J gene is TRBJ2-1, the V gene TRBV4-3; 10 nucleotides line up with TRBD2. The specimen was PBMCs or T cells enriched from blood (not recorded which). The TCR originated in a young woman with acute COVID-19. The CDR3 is CASSQSPSGSRGNEQFF. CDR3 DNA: TGCGCCAGCAGCCAATCCCCTAGCGGGAGCAGGGGCAATGAGCAGTTCTTC.